What follows is one TCR beta chain and its context. Between the trimmed V and J ends, which lost 2 bases and 5 bases, there was a span of 9 bases. Per germline, CDR1 MNHEY and CDR2 SVGAGI. The CDR3 is 14 residues long. The sample is drawn from a study of blood T cell repertoires in COVID-19. As for the study in general: The study drew acute and convalescent COVID-19 samples from the United States, Italy and Spain.

Per the authors' pipeline: Amplifying reference gene primers gave estimates of nucleated cell counts. Clones were sequenced by immunoSEQ multiplex PCR, and TCRdb holds only the in-frame ones, with some missing. The V and J calls and clone size come from that table; D and trimming were worked out from the DNA. The table lists around 250,000 clones, roughly 80% of them singletons. The sequenced sample consisted of peripheral blood. The chain carries TRBV6-5 and TRBJ2-2; no definite D call. This TCR was sampled from a man aged 55 to 70 who had recovered from COVID-19. This chain's CDR3 is CASSYGQYTGELFF. The DNA of the CDR3 is TGTGCCAGCAGTTACGGGCAGTATACCGGGGAGCTGTTTTTT.